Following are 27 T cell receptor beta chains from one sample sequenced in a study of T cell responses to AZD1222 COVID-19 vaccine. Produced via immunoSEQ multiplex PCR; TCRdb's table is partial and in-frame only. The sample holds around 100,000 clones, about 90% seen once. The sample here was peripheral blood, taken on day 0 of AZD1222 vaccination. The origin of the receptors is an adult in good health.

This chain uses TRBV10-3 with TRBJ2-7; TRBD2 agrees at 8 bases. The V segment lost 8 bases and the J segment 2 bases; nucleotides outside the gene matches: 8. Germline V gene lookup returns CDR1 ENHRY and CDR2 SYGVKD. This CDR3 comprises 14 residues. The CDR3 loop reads CAIGKTSEPYEQYF. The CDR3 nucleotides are TGTGCCATCGGGAAGACTAGCGAACCCTACGAGCAGTACTTC.

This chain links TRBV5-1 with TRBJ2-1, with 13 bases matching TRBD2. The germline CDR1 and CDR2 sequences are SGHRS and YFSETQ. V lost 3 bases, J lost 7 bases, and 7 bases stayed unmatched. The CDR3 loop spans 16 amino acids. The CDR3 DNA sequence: TGCGCCAGCAGCTGGACTAGCGGGAGATTGTCAAATGAGCAGTTCTTC. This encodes CASSWTSGRLSNEQFF.

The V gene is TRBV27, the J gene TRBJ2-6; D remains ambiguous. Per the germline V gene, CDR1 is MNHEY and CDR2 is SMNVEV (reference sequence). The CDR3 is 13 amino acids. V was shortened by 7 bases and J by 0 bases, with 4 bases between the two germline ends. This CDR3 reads CASTDSGANVLTF. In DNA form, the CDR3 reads TGTGCCAGCACCGACTCTGGGGCCAACGTCCTGACTTTC.

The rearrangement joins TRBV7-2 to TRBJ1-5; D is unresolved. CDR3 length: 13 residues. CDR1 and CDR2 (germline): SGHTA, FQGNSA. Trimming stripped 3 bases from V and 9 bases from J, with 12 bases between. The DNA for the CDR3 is TGTGCCAGCAGCTTTAATTCATGGGGGCCCCAGCATTTT. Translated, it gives CASSFNSWGPQHF.

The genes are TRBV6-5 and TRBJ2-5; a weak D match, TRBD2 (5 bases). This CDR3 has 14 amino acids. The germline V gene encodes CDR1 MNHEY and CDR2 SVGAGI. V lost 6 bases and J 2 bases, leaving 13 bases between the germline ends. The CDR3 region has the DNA TGTGCCAGCAGCCTAGCTGGTGGACAAGAGACCCAGTACTTC. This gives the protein CASSLAGGQETQYF.

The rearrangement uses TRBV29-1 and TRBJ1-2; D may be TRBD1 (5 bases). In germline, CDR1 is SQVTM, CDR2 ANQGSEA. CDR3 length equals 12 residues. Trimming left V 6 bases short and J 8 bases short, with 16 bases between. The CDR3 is CSVRDGAGGYTF. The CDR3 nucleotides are TGCAGCGTCCGGGACGGAGCTGGAGGCTACACCTTC.

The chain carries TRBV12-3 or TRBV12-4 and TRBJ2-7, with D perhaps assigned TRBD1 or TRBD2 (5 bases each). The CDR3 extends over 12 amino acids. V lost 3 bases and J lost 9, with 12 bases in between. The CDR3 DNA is TGTGCCAGCAGTTTGGGGGTTAGGAGGCAGTACTTC. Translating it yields CASSLGVRRQYF.

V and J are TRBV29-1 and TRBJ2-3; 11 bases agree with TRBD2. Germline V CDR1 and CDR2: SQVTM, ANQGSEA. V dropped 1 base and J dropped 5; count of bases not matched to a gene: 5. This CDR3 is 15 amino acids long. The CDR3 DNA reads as TGCAGCGTTGAAGTGCTAGCGGGGGGTAGAGATACGCAGTATTTT. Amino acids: CSVEVLAGGRDTQYF.

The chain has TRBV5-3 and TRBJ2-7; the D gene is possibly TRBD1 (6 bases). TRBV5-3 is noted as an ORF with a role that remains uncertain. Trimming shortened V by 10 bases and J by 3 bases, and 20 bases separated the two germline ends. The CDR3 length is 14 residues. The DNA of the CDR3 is TGTGCCTTTAACCAAGACAGGCTCATCTACGAGCAGTACTTC. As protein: CAFNQDRLIYEQYF.

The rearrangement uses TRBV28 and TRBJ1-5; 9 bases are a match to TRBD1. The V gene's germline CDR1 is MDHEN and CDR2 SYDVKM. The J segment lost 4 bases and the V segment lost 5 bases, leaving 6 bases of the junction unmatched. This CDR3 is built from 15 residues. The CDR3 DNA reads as TGTGCCAGCAGTCCGGGGACAGGGTCGAATCAGCCCCAGCATTTT. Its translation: CASSPGTGSNQPQHF.

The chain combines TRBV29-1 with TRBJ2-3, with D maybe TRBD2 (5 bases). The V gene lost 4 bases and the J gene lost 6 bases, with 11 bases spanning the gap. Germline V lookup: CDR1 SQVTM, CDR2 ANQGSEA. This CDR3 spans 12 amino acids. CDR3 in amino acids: CSVGGLGDTQYF. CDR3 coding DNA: TGCAGCGTTGGAGGACTGGGGGATACGCAGTATTTT.

CDR3 loop: CASRGNSPLHF. CDR3 nucleotide sequence: TGTGCCAGCAGGGGGAATTCACCCCTCCACTTT. This sequence joins TRBV21-1 and TRBJ1-6. TRBV21-1 represents a pseudogene. The CDR3 is 11 residues long.

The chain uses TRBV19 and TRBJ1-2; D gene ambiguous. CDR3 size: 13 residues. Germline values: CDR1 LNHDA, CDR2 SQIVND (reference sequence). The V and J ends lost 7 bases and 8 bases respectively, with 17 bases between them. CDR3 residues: CASTLAGTRGYTF. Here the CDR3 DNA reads TGTGCCAGTACTTTGGCGGGTACGAGGGGCTACACCTTC.

This chain's CDR3 is CASSPHLAGYNEQFF. DNA for the CDR3: TGTGCCAGCAGCCCACACTTGGCGGGGTACAATGAGCAGTTCTTC. This chain joins TRBV7-3 and TRBJ2-1, with D maybe TRBD2 (6 bases). The germline gives CDR1 SGHTA, CDR2 FQGTGA. CDR3 length: 15 residues. Deletions cut 5 bases from V and 4 bases from J, with 15 bases between.

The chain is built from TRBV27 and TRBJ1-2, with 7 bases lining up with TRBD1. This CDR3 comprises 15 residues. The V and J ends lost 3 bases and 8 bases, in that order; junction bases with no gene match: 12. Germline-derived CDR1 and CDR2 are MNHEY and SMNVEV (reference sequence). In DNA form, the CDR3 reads TGTGCCAGCAGTTTTTCCGGGACAGTCTCTGGAGGCTACACCTTC. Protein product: CASSFSGTVSGGYTF.

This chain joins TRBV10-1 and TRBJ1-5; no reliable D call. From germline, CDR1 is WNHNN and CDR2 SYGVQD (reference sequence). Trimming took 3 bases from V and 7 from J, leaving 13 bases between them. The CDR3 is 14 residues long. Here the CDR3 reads CASSELGVGQPQHF. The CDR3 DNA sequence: TGCGCCAGCAGTGAATTGGGTGTGGGCCAGCCCCAGCATTTT.

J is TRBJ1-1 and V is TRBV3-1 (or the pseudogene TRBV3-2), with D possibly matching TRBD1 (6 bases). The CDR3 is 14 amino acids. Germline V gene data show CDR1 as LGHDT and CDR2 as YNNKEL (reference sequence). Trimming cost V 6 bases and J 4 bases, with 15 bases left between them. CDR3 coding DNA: TGTGCCAGCAGTTTCGACAGGCGGGGCACTGAAGCTTTCTTT. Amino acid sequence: CASSFDRRGTEAFF.

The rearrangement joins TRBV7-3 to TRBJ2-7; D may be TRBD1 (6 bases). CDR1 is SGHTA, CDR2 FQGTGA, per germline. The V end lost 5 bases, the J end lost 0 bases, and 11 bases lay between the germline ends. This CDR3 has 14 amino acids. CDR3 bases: TGTGCCAGCAGCGCGGACAGCAGCTCCTACGAGCAGTACTTC. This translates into CASSADSSSYEQYF.

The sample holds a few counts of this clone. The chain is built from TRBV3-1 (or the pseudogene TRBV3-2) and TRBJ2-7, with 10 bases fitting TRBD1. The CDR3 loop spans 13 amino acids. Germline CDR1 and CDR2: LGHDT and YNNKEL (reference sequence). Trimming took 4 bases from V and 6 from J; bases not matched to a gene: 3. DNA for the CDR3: TGTGCCAGCAGCCCGGGACAGGGGAGCGAGCAGTACTTC. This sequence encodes CASSPGQGSEQYF.

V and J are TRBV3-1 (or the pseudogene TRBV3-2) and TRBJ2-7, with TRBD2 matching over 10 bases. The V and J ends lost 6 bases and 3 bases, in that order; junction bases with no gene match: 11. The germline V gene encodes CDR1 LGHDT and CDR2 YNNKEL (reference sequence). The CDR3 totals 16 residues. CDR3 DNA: TGTGCCAGCAGTCCGCACTCCGGGACTAGCGACTACGAGCAGTACTTC. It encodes CASSPHSGTSDYEQYF.

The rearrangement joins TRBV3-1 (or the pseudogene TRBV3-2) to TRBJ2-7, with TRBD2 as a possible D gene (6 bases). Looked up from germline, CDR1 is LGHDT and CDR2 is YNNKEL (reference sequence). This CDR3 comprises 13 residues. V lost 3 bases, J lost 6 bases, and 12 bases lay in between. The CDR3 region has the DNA TGTGCCAGCAGCCAGAACCAGGGAGGCGAGCAGTACTTC. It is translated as CASSQNQGGEQYF.

The CDR3 DNA is TGCAGTGCCGTGGGGGGGTACGAGCAGTACTTC. Translation: CSAVGGYEQYF. The V gene is TRBV20-1, the J gene TRBJ2-7; TRBD2 matches at 7 bases. CDR1 DFQATT and CDR2 SNEGSKA come from the germline V gene (reference sequence). This CDR3 contains 11 residues. V trimming: 6 bases; J trimming: 4 bases; junction bases outside the gene matches: 3.

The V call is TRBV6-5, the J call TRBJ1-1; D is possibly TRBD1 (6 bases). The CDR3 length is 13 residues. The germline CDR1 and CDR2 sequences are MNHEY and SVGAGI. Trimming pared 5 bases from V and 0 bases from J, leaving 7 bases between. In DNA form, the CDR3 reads TGTGCCAGCAGTCCAGGGGTGAACACTGAAGCTTTCTTT. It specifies CASSPGVNTEAFF.

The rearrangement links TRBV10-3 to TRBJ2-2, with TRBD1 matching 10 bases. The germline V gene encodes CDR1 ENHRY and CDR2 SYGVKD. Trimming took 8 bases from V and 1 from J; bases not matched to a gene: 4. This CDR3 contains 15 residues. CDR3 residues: CAIRDRGVNTGELFF. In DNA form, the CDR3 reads TGTGCCATCCGGGACAGGGGAGTGAACACCGGGGAGCTGTTTTTT.

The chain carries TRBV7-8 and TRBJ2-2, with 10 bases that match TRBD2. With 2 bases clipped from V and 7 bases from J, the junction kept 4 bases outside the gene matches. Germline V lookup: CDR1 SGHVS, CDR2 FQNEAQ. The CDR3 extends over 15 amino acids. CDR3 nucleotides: TGTGCCAGCAGCTTACTAGCGGGAGAGGGCGGGGAGCTGTTTTTT. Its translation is CASSLLAGEGGELFF.

The CDR3 spells CASGIYTGELFF. The CDR3 nucleotides are TGTGCCAGTGGTATTTACACCGGGGAGCTGTTTTTT. V usage is TRBV6-5 and J usage is TRBJ2-2; D gene unclear. Trimming shortened V by 9 bases and J by 3 bases, and 8 bases separated the two germline ends. The CDR3 is 12 amino acids. Germline lookup yields CDR1 MNHEY and CDR2 SVGAGI.

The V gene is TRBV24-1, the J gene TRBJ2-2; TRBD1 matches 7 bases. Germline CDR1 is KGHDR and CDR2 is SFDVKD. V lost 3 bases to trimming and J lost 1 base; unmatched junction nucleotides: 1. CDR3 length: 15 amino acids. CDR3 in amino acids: CATSDNRGNTGELFF. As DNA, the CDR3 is TGTGCCACCAGTGATAACAGGGGGAACACCGGGGAGCTGTTTTTT.